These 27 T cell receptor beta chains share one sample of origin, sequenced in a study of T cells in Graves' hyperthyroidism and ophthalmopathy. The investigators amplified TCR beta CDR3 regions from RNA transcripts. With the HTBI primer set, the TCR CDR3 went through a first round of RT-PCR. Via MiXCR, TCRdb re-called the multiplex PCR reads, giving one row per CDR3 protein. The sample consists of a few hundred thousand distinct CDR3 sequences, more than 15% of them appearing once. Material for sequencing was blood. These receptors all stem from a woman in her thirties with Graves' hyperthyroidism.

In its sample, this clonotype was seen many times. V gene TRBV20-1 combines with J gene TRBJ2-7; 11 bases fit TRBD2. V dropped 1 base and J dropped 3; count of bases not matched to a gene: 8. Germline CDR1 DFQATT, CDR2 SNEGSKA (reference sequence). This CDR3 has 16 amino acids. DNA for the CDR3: TGCAGTGCTAGAGTTCCTAGCGGGGGGATACTCTACGAGCAGTACTTC. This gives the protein CSARVPSGGILYEQYF.

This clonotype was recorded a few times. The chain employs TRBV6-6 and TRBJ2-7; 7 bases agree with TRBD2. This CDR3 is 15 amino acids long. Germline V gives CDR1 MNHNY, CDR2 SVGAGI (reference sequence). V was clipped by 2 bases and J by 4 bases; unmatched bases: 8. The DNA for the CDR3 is TGTGCCAGCAGTTACGGGCTGGAGCGGGGTTACGAGCAGTACTTC. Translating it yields CASSYGLERGYEQYF.

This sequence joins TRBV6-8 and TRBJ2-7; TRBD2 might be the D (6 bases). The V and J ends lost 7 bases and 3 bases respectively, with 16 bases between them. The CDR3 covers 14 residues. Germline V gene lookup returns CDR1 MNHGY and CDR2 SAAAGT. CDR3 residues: CASINPGTGYEQYF. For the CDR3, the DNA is TGTGCCAGCATCAACCCCGGGACTGGCTACGAGCAGTACTTC.

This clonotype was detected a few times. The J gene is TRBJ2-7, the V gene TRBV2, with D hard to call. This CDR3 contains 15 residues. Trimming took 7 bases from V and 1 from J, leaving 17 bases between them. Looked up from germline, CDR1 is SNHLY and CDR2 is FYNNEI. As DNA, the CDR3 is TGTGCCAGCAAAGAGGCCCGGACCGTTTCCTACGAGCAGTACTTC. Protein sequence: CASKEARTVSYEQYF.

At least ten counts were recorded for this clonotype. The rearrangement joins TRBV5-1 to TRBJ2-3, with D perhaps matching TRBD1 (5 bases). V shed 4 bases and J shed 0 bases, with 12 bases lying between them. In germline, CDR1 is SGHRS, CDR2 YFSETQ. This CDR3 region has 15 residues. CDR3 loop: CASSPQGKSTDTQYF. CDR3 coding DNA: TGCGCCAGCAGCCCCCAGGGTAAGAGCACAGATACGCAGTATTTT.

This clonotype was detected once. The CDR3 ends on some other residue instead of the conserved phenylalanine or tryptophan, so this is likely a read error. This chain's CDR3 is CASSFGTYNEQFL. DNA for the CDR3: TGTGCCAGCAGTTTTGGGACCTACAATGAGCAGTTCCTC. The rearrangement links TRBV12-3 or TRBV12-4 to TRBJ2-1; the D is unclear. CDR3 length: 13 amino acids. With 3 bases removed from V and 2 bases from J, the gap between germline ends came to 5 bases.

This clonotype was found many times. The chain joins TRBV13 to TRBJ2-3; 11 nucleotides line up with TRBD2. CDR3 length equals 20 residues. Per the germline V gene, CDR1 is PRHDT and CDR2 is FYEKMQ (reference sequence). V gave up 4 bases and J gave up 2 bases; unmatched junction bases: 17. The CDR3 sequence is CASSSLTVGGTSGTTDTQYF. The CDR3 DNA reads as TGTGCCAGCAGCTCGCTCACCGTGGGGGGGACTAGCGGAACCACAGATACGCAGTATTTT. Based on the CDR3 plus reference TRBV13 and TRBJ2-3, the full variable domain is AAGVIQSPRHLIKEKRETATLKCYPIPRHDTVYWYQQGPGQDPQFLISFYEKMQSDKGSIPDRFSAQQFSDYHSELNMSSLELGDSALYFCASSSLTVGGTSGTTDTQYFGPGTRLTVL.

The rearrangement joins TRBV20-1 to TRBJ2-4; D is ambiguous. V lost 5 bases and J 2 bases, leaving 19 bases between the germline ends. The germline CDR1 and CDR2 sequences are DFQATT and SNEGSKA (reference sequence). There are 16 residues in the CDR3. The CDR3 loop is CSASYAGRVTKNIQYF. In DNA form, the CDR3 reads TGCAGTGCTTCCTACGCAGGTCGGGTGACCAAAAACATTCAGTACTTC.

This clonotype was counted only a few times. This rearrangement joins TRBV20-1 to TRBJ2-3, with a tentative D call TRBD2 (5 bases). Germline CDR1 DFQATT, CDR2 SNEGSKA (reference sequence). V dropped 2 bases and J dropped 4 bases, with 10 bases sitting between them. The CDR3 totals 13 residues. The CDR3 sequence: CSARSPGADTQYF. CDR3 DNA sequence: TGCAGTGCTAGAAGTCCCGGGGCAGATACGCAGTATTTT.

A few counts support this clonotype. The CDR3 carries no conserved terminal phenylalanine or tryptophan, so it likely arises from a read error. The CDR3 reads CASSYGGLPYEQYS. Written as DNA, the CDR3 is TGTGCCAGCAGTTACGGGGGACTACCCTACGAGCAGTACTCC. This sequence joins TRBV6-2 or TRBV6-3 and TRBJ2-7; 7 nucleotides agree with TRBD2. Germline CDR1 MNHEY, CDR2 SVGEGT. The CDR3 has 14 amino acids. The V gene end was trimmed by 2 bases and the J gene end by 2 bases; junction bases not matched to a gene: 3.

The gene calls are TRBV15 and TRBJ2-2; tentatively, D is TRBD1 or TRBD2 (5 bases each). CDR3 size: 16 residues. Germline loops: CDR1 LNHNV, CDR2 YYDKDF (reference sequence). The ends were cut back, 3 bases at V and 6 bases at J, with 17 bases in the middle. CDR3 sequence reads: CATSSEGWGGSGELFF. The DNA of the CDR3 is TGTGCCACCAGCAGCGAGGGGTGGGGCGGGTCCGGGGAGCTGTTTTTT.

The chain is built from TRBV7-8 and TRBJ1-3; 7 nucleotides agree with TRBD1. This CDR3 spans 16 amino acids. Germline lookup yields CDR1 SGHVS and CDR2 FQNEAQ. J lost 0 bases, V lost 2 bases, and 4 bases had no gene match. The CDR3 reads CASSLPGTASGNTIYF. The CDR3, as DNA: TGTGCCAGCAGCTTACCCGGGACAGCCTCTGGAAACACCATATATTTT.

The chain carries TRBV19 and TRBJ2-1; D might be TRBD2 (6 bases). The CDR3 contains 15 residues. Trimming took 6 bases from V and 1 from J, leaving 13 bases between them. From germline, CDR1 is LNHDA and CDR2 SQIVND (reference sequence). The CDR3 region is CASRRGVLSYNEQFF. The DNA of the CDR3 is TGTGCCAGTAGGCGCGGGGTACTATCCTACAATGAGCAGTTCTTC.

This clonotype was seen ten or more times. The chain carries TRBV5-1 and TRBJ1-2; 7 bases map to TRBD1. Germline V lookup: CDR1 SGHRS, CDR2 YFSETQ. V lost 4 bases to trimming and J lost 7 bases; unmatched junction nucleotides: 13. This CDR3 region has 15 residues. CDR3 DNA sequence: TGCGCCAGCAGCACAGGACAGGCTACCATTGGTGGCTACACCTTC. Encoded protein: CASSTGQATIGGYTF. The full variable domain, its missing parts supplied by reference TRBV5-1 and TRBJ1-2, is KAGVTQTPRYLIKTRGQQVTLSCSPISGHRSVSWYQQTPGQGLQFLFEYFSETQRNKGNFPGRFSGRQFSNSRSEMNVSTLELGDSALYLCASSTGQATIGGYTFGSGTRLTVV.

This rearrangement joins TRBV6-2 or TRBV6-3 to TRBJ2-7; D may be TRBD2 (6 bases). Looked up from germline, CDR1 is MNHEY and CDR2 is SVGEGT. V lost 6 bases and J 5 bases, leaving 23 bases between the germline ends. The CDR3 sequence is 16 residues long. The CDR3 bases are TGTGCCAGCAGGGCGCTCGGTCAGGGACTTTCAGACGAGCAGTACTTC. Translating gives CASRALGQGLSDEQYF.

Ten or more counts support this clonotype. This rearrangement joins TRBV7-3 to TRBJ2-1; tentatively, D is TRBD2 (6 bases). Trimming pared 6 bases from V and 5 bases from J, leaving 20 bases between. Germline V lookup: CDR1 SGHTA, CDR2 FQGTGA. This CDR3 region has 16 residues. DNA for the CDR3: TGTGCCAGCAGGCTAAATCCGGGAGCTCCAGACAATGAGCAGTTCTTC. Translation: CASRLNPGAPDNEQFF.

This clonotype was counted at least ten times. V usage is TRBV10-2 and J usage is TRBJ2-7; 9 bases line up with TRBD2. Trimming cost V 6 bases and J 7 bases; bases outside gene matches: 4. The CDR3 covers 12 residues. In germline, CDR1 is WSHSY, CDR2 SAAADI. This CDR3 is CASRDTSGEQYF. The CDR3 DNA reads TGCGCCAGCAGGGATACTAGCGGGGAGCAGTACTTC.

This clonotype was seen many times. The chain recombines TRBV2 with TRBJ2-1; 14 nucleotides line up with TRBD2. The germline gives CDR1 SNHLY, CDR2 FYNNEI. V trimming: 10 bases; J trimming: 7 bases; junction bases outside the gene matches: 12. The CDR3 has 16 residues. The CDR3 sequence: CANPPVGLAGDNEQFF. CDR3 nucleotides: TGTGCCAACCCACCTGTGGGACTAGCGGGAGATAATGAGCAGTTCTTC.

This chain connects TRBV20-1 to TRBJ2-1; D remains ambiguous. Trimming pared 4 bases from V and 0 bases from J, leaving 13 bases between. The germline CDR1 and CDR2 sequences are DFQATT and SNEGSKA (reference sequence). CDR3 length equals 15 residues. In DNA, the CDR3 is TGCAGTGCTATCAGGCCCCCAAGCTCCTACAATGAGCAGTTCTTC. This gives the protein CSAIRPPSSYNEQFF.

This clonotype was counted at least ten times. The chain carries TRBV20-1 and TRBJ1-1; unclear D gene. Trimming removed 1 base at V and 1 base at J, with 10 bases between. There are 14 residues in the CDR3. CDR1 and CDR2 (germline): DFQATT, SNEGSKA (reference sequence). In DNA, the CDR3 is TGCAGTGCTAGAGCTCATGGAGGGAACACTGAAGCTTTCTTT. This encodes CSARAHGGNTEAFF.

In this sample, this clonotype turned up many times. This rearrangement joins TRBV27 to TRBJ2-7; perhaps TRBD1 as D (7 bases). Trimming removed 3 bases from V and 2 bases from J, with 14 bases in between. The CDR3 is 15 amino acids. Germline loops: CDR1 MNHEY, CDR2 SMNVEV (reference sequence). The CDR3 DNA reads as TGTGCCAGCAGTTTCCGGCAGGGGGGAACCTACGAGCAGTACTTC. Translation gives CASSFRQGGTYEQYF.

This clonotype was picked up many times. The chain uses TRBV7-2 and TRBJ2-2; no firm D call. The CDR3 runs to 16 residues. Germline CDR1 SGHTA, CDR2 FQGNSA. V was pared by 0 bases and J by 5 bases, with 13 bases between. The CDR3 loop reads CASSLAEVLSTGELFF. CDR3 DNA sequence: TGTGCCAGCAGCTTAGCCGAAGTATTGAGTACCGGGGAGCTGTTTTTT.

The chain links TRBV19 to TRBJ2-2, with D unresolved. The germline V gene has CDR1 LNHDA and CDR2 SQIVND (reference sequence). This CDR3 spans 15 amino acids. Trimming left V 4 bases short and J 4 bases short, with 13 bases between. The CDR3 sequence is CASSTTHLGTGELFF. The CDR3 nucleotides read TGTGCCAGTAGTACCACTCATCTGGGCACCGGGGAGCTGTTTTTT.

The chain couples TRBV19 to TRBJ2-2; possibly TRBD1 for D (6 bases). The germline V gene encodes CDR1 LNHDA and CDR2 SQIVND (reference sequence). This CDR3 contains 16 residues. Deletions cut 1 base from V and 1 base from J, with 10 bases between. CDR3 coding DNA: TGTGCCAGTAGTATAGTAAACAGGGTGAACACCGGGGAGCTGTTTTTT. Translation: CASSIVNRVNTGELFF. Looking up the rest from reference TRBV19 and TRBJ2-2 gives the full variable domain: DGGITQSPKYLFRKEGQNVTLSCEQNLNHDAMYWYRQDPGQGLRLIYYSQIVNDFQKGDIAEGYSVSREKKESFPLTVTSAQKNPTAFYLCASSIVNRVNTGELFFGEGSRLTVL.

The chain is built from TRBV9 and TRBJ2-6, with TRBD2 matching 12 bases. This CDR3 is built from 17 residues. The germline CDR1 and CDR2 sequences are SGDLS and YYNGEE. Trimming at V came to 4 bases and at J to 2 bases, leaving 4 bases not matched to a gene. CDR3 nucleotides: TGTGCCAGCAGCAAATGGACTAGCGGGACTGGGGCCAACGTCCTGACTTTC. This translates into CASSKWTSGTGANVLTF.

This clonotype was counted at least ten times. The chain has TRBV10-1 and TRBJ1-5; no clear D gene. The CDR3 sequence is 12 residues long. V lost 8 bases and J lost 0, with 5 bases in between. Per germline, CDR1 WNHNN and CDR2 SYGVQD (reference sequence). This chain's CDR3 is CASGNSNQPQHF. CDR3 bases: TGCGCCAGCGGGAATAGCAATCAGCCCCAGCATTTT.

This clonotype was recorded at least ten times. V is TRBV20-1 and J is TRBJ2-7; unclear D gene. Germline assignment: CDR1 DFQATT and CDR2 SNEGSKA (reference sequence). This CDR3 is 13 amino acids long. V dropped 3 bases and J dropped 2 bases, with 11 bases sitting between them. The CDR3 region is CSASRRPPYEQYF. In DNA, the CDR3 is TGCAGTGCTAGTAGGCGTCCCCCCTACGAGCAGTACTTC.